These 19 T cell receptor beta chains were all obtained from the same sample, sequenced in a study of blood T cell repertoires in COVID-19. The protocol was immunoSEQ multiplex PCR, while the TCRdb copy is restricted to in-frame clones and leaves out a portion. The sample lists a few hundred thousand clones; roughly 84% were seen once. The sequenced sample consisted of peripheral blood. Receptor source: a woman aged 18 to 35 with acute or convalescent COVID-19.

CDR3 nucleotides: TGTGCCAGCAGCCCTGGGCCGGGAAGCTACGGCTACACCTTC. This gives the protein CASSPGPGSYGYTF. This chain joins TRBV3-1 (or the pseudogene TRBV3-2) and TRBJ1-2; no reliable D call. V lost 4 bases, J lost 8 bases, and 17 bases lay in between. Germline V gene lookup returns CDR1 LGHDT and CDR2 YNNKEL (reference sequence). The CDR3 covers 14 residues.

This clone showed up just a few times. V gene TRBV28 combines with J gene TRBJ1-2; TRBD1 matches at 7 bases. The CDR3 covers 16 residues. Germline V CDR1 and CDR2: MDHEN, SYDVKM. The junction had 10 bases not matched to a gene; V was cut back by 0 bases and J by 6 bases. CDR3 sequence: CASSLWSNRGVHGYTF. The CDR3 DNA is TGTGCCAGCAGTTTATGGTCCAACAGGGGAGTGCATGGCTACACCTTC.

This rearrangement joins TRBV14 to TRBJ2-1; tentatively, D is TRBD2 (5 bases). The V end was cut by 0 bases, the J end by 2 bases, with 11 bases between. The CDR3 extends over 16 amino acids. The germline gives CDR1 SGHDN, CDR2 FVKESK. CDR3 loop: CASSQEVGDPYNEQFF. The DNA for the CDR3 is TGTGCCAGCAGCCAAGAAGTCGGGGATCCCTACAATGAGCAGTTCTTC.

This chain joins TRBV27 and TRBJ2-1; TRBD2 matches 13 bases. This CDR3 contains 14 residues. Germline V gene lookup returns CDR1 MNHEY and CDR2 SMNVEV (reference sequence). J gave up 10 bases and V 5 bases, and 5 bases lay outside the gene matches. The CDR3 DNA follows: TGTGCCAGCAGTCCCCGGGGACTAGCGGGAGAGCAGTTCTTC. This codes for CASSPRGLAGEQFF.

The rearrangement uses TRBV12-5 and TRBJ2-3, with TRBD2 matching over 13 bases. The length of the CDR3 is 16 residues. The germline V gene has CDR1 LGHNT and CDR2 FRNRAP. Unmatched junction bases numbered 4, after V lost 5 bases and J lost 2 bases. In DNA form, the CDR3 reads TGTGCTAGTGGTCCCGGGACTAGCGGGGACACAGATACGCAGTATTTT. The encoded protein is CASGPGTSGDTDTQYF. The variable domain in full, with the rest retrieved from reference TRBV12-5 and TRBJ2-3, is DARVTQTPRHKVTEMGQEVTMRCQPILGHNTVFWYRQTMMQGLELLAYFRNRAPLDDSGMPKDRFSAEMPDATLATLKIQPSEPRDSAVYFCASGPGTSGDTDTQYFGPGTRLTVL.

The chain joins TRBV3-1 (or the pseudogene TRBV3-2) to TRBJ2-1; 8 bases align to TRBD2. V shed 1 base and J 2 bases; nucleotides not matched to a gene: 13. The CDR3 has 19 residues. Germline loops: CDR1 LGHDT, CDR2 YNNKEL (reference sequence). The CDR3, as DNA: TGTGCCAGCAGCCAAGTGGCCCTTCGGAGCGGGAGCCCCTACAATGAGCAGTTCTTC. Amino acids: CASSQVALRSGSPYNEQFF.

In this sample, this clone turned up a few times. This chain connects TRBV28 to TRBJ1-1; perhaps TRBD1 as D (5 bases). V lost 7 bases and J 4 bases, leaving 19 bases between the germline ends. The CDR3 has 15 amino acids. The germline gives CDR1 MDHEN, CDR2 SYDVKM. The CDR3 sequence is CASITPGEGSTEAFF. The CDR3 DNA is TGTGCCAGCATCACACCCGGGGAGGGGAGCACTGAAGCTTTCTTT.

In nucleotides, the CDR3 is TGTGCCAGCAGCGGGGACAGGGTTATGAACACTGAAGCTTTCTTT. Its translation: CASSGDRVMNTEAFF. The chain recombines TRBV5-4 with TRBJ1-1; 9 positions agree with TRBD1. The CDR3 loop spans 15 amino acids. Germline CDR1 is SGHNT and CDR2 is YYREEE (reference sequence). Trimming cost V 4 bases and J 0 bases; bases outside gene matches: 4.

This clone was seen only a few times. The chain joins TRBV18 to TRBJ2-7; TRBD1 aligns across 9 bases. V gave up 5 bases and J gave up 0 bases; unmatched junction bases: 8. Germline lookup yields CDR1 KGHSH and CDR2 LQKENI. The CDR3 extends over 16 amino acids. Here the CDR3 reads CASSSRQGGSSYEQYF. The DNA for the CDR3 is TGTGCCAGCTCATCCAGACAGGGGGGCAGCTCCTACGAGCAGTACTTC.

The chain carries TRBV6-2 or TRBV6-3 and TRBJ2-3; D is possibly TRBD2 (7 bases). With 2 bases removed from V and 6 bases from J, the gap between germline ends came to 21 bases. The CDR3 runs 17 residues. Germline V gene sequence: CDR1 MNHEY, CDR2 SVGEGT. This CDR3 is CASSYRGREIRTDTQYF. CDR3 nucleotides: TGTGCCAGCAGTTACCGGGGGCGGGAGATTAGGACTGATACGCAGTATTTT.

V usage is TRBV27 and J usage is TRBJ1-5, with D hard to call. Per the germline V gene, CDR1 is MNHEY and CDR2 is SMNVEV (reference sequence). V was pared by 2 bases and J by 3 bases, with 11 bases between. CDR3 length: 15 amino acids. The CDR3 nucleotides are TGTGCCAGCAGTTTACAGGTCGGAATCAATCAGCCCCAGCATTTT. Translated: CASSLQVGINQPQHF.

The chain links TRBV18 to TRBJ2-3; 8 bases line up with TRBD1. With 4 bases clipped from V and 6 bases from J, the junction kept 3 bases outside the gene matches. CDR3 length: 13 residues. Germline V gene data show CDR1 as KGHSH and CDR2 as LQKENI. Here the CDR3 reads CASSRTGPDTQYF. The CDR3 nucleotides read TGTGCCAGCTCACGGACAGGGCCCGATACGCAGTATTTT.

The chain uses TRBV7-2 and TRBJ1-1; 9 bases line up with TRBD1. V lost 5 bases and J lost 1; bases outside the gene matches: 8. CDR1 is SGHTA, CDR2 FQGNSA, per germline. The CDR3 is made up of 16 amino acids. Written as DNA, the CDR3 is TGTGCCAGCAGCCATCGGACAGGGGATTGGAACACTGAAGCTTTCTTT. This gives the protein CASSHRTGDWNTEAFF.

CDR3 coding DNA: TGCGCCAGCAGCCAAACTAGCGGGAGGGAGCACGAGCAGTACTTC. It codes for CASSQTSGREHEQYF. The chain carries TRBV4-3 and TRBJ2-7; 13 nucleotides match TRBD2. Trimming at V came to 2 bases and at J to 5 bases, leaving 3 bases not matched to a gene. The CDR3 is 15 amino acids. CDR1 LGHNA and CDR2 YSLEER come from the germline V gene.

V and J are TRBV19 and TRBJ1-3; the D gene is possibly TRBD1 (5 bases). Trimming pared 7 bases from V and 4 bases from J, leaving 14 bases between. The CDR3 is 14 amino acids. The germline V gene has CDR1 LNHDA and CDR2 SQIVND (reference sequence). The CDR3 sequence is CASIQQAGGNTIYF. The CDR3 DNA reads TGTGCCAGTATCCAACAGGCTGGCGGAAACACCATATATTTT.

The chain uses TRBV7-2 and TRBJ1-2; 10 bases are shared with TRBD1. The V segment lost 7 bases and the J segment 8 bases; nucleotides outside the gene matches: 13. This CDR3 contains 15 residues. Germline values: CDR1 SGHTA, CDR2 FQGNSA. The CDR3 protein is CASTPSGTGVDGYTF. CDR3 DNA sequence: TGTGCCAGCACCCCGTCCGGGACAGGGGTTGACGGCTACACCTTC.

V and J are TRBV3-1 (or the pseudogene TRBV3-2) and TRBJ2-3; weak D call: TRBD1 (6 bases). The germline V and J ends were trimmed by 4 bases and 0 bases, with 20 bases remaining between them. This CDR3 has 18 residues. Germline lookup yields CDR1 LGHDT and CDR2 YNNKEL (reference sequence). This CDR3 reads CASSLGQPALTSTDTQYF. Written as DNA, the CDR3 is TGTGCCAGCAGCCTCGGACAGCCTGCCCTTACTAGCACAGATACGCAGTATTTT.

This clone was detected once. CDR3 DNA: TGTGCCAGCTCAGCGAGACAGGGGGACTACGAGCAGTACTTC. Protein product: CASSARQGDYEQYF. V and J are TRBV18 and TRBJ2-7, with TRBD1 matching over 9 bases. This CDR3 has 14 residues. Germline trimming cut 5 bases from V and 3 bases from J; bases unmatched to any gene: 5. Germline V gene data show CDR1 as KGHSH and CDR2 as LQKENI.

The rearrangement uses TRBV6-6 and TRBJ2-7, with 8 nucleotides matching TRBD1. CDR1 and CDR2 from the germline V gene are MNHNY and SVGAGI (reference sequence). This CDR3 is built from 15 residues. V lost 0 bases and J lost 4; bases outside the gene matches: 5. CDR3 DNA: TGTGCCAGCAGTTACTCCTACGACAGGGGATACGAGCAGTACTTC. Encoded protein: CASSYSYDRGYEQYF.